This TCR beta chain appears in the sequencing data of a study of cytomegalovirus exposure and HLA in healthy donors. Findings and limits, study-wide: Indistinguishability led to the exclusion of some V segments, TRBV6-2 and TRBV6-3 included. It was reported that TCR beta sequences correctly inferred the HLA-A and HLA-B alleles for most subjects. For most TCR beta V segments, an earlier analysis put the productive rate at about 87% or about 30% of the time. According to a later analysis, donors in an Asian-associated ancestry cluster reportedly had fewer N-insertions than the roughly 630-donor mean.

Vbeta (60) and Jbeta (13) primers were used in the PCR. Data came from immunoSEQ multiplex PCR; TCRdb stores just in-frame clones and leaves some out. The sample shows about 160,000 clones, around four fifths of them seen only once. On this clone: Its antigen is undetermined.

The CDR3 has 13 amino acids. The ends lost 8 bases at V and 2 bases at J; junction bases unmatched: 4. Germline loops: CDR1 MNHNS, CDR2 SASEGT. Sequenced material: PBMCs. V and J are TRBV6-1 and TRBJ2-7, with 9 bases identical to TRBD1. The TCR comes from a woman aged 25 to 39 in good health and CMV-seronegative. The CDR3: CASLWTGAYEQYF. CDR3 nucleotide sequence: TGTGCCAGCCTTTGGACAGGGGCCTACGAGCAGTACTTC.